This TCR beta chain was identified during a study of low-dose radiotherapy and immunotherapy resistance in tumors. This clonotype was detected many times. As to time point: after trial treatment. Treatment described: LDRT plus nivolumab, ipilimumab, low-dose cyclophosphamide and aspirin (RACIN trial). Gene-specific TRAV and TRBV primers were used for first-strand cDNA, covering alpha and beta chains. With a constant-region primer and a V-primer adapter, TCRs were subjected to about 20 PCR cycles of amplification. MiXCR, applied by TCRdb to the reads, yields one record per CDR3 protein. Of tens of thousands of distinct CDR3 sequences in the sample, 20% to 25% were seen once. This specimen consisted of PBMCs, obtained after low-dose radiotherapy plus immunotherapy. This clonotype originated in a female donor with ovarian cancer.

CDR3 protein: CASSQRMPGNTIYF. CDR3 coding DNA: TGTGCCAGCAGCCAACGAATGCCGGGAAACACCATATATTTT. The chain carries TRBV3-1 and TRBJ1-3; D not certain. The CDR3 totals 14 residues. The germline V and J ends were trimmed by 2 bases and 4 bases, with 9 bases remaining between them. Germline CDR1 LGHDT, CDR2 YNNKEL (reference sequence).